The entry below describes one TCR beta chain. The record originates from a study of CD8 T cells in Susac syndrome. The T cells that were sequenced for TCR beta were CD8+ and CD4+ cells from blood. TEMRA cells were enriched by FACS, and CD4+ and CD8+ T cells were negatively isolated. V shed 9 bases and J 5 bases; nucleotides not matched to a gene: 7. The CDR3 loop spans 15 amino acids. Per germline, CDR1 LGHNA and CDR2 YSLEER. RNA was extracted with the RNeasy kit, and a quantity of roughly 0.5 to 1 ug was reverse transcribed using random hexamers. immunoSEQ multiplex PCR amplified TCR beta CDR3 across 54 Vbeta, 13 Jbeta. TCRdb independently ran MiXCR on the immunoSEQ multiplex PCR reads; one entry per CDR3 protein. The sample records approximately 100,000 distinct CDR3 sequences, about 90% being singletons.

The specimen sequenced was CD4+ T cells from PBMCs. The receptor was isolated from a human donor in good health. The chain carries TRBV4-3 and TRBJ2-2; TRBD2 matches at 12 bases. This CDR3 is CASRLAGERTGELFF. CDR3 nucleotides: TGCGCCAGTCGACTAGCGGGAGAACGAACCGGGGAGCTGTTTTTT.